The next 20 T cell receptor beta chains were all read from a single sample in a study of regulatory T cells in long-lasting Graves disease. Time point meaning: newly diagnosed GD, antithyroid drugs for less than 3 months. Extracted RNA from PBMCs served as the source of the TCR library. Investigators prepared the TCR beta libraries by applying iRepertoire HTBI primers and Arm-PCR of CDR3 regions. From the multiplex PCR reads, TCRdb called clonotypes with MiXCR, one entry per CDR3 protein. Of 350,000 to 500,000 distinct CDR3 sequences listed, roughly 15% were seen once; the top ten hold approximately 17%. The sample was also reused in another study, on T cells in Graves' hyperthyroidism and ophthalmopathy.

The material sequenced was peripheral blood mononuclear cells (PBMCs), taken at new diagnosis, from a patient treated with antithyroid drugs. These receptors were collected from a woman in her forties or fifties with Graves disease.

This clonotype came up a few times. This chain joins TRBV7-6 and TRBJ2-2; D is unclear. In germline, CDR1 is SGHVS, CDR2 FNYEAQ. V lost 6 bases and J 4 bases, leaving 18 bases between the germline ends. The CDR3 loop spans 16 amino acids. In DNA form, the CDR3 reads TGTGCCAGCAGTTCGCTAGGAATTAAGAGCACCGGGGAGCTGTTTTTT. Translating it yields CASSSLGIKSTGELFF. Full variable domain (remainder filled in from reference TRBV7-6 and TRBJ2-2): GAGVSQSPRYKVTKRGQDVALRCDPISGHVSLYWYRQALGQGPEFLTYFNYEAQQDKSGLPNDRFSAERPEGSISTLTIQRTEQRDSAMYRCASSSLGIKSTGELFFGEGSRLTVL.

This clonotype was seen a few times. The J gene is TRBJ2-6, the V gene TRBV7-2; 9 bases align to TRBD1. J gave up 1 base and V 3 bases, and 16 bases lay outside the gene matches. The CDR3 is made up of 21 amino acids. Germline V CDR1 and CDR2: SGHTA, FQGNSA. The CDR3 region is CASSFYAGQGPLLSGANVLTF. DNA for the CDR3: TGTGCCAGCAGCTTTTATGCGGGACAGGGTCCACTATTATCTGGGGCCAACGTCCTGACTTTC. Full variable domain (missing parts from reference TRBV7-2 and TRBJ2-6): GAGVSQSPSNKVTEKGKDVELRCDPISGHTALYWYRQSLGQGLEFLIYFQGNSAPDKSGLPSDRFSAERTGGSVSTLTIQRTQQEDSAVYLCASSFYAGQGPLLSGANVLTFGAGSRLTVL.

This clonotype was detected many times. The rearrangement links TRBV12-3 or TRBV12-4 to TRBJ2-3; 8 bases match TRBD2. This CDR3 comprises 19 residues. J gave up 2 bases and V 2 bases, and 15 bases lay outside the gene matches. The CDR3, as DNA: TGTGCCAGCAGTTTATACGGAGCGGGGGCGGGAGGTGTCACAGATACGCAGTATTTT. Translated: CASSLYGAGAGGVTDTQYF.

V and J are TRBV7-9 and TRBJ1-4; 12 bases line up with TRBD1. Trimming removed 10 bases from V and 3 bases from J; junction bases left unmatched: 9. Germline CDR1 reads SEHNR; CDR2 reads FQNEAQ (reference sequence). CDR3 size: 16 residues. DNA for the CDR3: TGTGCCATTCCGGGACAGGGGGCTCTAGCTAATGAAAAACTGTTTTTT. It codes for CAIPGQGALANEKLFF.

The table lists this clonotype with a few counts. One end of the junction varies from germline; a read error may be responsible. The chain recombines TRBV18 with TRBJ2-7; 9 bases line up with TRBD1. CDR3 length: 15 residues. Germline V gene lookup returns CDR1 KGHSH and CDR2 LQKENI. The CDR3 loop is CASSSPGQGPHEQYF. The CDR3 DNA follows: TGTGCCAGCTCATCACCGGGACAGGGTCCCCACGAGCAGTACTTC.

There are many counts of this clonotype. This chain uses TRBV2 with TRBJ1-5; D gene ambiguous. Trimming shortened V by 2 bases and J by 0 bases, and 5 bases separated the two germline ends. The germline V gene has CDR1 SNHLY and CDR2 FYNNEI. The CDR3 loop spans 14 amino acids. CDR3 in DNA: TGTGCCAGCAGTGAAAAGACTAGCAATCAGCCCCAGCATTTT. Amino acid sequence: CASSEKTSNQPQHF.

This clonotype was picked up a small number of times. The V call is TRBV2, the J call TRBJ1-5, with a tentative D call TRBD1 (6 bases). Germline assignment: CDR1 SNHLY and CDR2 FYNNEI. The CDR3 is 14 amino acids. V was shortened by 8 bases and J by 0 bases, with 11 bases between the two germline ends. Written as DNA, the CDR3 is TGTGCCAGCCTATCGACAGGTAGCAATCAGCCCCAGCATTTT. It yields the protein CASLSTGSNQPQHF. Supplemented by reference TRBV2 and TRBJ1-5, the full variable domain reads EPEVTQTPSHQVTQMGQEVILRCVPISNHLYFYWYRQILGQKVEFLVSFYNNEISEKSEIFDDQFSVERPDGSNFTLKIRSTKLEDSAMYFCASLSTGSNQPQHFGDGTRLSIL.

The chain recombines TRBV6-2 or TRBV6-3 with TRBJ1-4; D gene unclear. Between the trimmed V and J ends, which lost 6 bases and 0 bases, there was a span of 11 bases. Germline V lookup: CDR1 MNHEY, CDR2 SVGEGT. The CDR3 extends over 15 amino acids. The CDR3 nucleotides are TGTGCCAGCAGAGAGTTTGCGGCAACTAATGAAAAACTGTTTTTT. Amino acid sequence: CASREFAATNEKLFF.

The chain employs TRBV7-6 and TRBJ2-3; D is unclear. This CDR3 comprises 14 residues. Per the germline V gene, CDR1 is SGHVS and CDR2 is FNYEAQ. V lost 1 base and J lost 4, with 9 bases in between. CDR3 DNA: TGTGCCAGCAGCTTAGGACAACAGTCAGATACGCAGTATTTT. This translates into CASSLGQQSDTQYF.

This CDR3 reads CASSEQGTNYGYTF. CDR3 in DNA: TGCGCCAGCAGCGAACAGGGAACTAACTATGGCTACACCTTC. The chain links TRBV5-1 to TRBJ1-2; D perhaps matches TRBD1 (6 bases). The CDR3 is 14 residues long. Looked up from germline, CDR1 is SGHRS and CDR2 is YFSETQ. The V end lost 4 bases, the J end lost 0 bases, and 10 bases lay between the germline ends. Looking up the rest from reference TRBV5-1 and TRBJ1-2 gives the full variable domain: KAGVTQTPRYLIKTRGQQVTLSCSPISGHRSVSWYQQTPGQGLQFLFEYFSETQRNKGNFPGRFSGRQFSNSRSEMNVSTLELGDSALYLCASSEQGTNYGYTFGSGTRLTVV.

The chain recombines TRBV18 with TRBJ2-1; TRBD2 aligns across 10 bases. The CDR3 length is 18 residues. Germline loops: CDR1 KGHSH, CDR2 LQKENI. After removal of 3 bases from V and 4 bases from J, the junction contained 12 bases not matched to a gene. The DNA of the CDR3 is TGTGCCAGCTCACCGATCTGGTCTAGCGGGAGTCTTTACAATGAGCAGTTCTTC. Its protein product is CASSPIWSSGSLYNEQFF.

Ten or more counts support this clonotype. The chain combines TRBV7-2 with TRBJ2-1; D uncertain. This CDR3 comprises 12 residues. V lost 6 bases and J 8 bases, leaving 11 bases between the germline ends. CDR1 and CDR2 (germline): SGHTA, FQGNSA. CDR3 residues: CASRRSAYEQFF. The CDR3 DNA sequence: TGTGCCAGCAGACGGTCGGCATATGAGCAGTTCTTC.

The chain links TRBV3-1 to TRBJ2-7, with 8 bases fitting TRBD1. There are 15 residues in the CDR3. The V gene's germline CDR1 is LGHDT and CDR2 YNNKEL (reference sequence). Unmatched junction bases numbered 7, after V lost 1 base and J lost 5 bases. The chain's CDR3 is CASSQGAGGENEQYF. CDR3 DNA sequence: TGTGCCAGCAGCCAAGGGGCAGGGGGCGAAAACGAGCAGTACTTC.

This clonotype has ten or more counts. The gene calls are TRBV30 and TRBJ2-7; TRBD2 might be the D (6 bases). The CDR3 has 15 amino acids. Trimming shortened V by 2 bases and J by 6 bases, and 20 bases separated the two germline ends. From germline, CDR1 is GTSNPN and CDR2 SVGIG (reference sequence). CDR3 sequence (DNA): TGTGCCTGGAGTCCCGGGGGAGGTGCGGGGAGCGAGCAGTACTTC. Translating gives CAWSPGGGAGSEQYF.

This clonotype came up a few times. The chain carries TRBV27 and TRBJ2-2, with TRBD2 matching 12 bases. CDR1 and CDR2 from the germline V gene are MNHEY and SMNVEV (reference sequence). V was pared by 5 bases and J by 2 bases, with 6 bases of the junction left unmatched. The length of the CDR3 is 17 residues. For the CDR3, the DNA is TGTGCCAGCAGTCCGGCTAGCGGGAGGGAAAACACCGGGGAGCTGTTTTTT. It yields the protein CASSPASGRENTGELFF.

The chain is built from TRBV10-3 and TRBJ2-7; 12 nucleotides match TRBD1. V lost 5 bases to trimming and J lost 6 bases; unmatched junction nucleotides: 5. The CDR3 consists of 14 residues. Per the germline V gene, CDR1 is ENHRY and CDR2 is SYGVKD. The CDR3 sequence is CAISLGQGAGEQYF. Written as DNA, the CDR3 is TGTGCCATCAGTTTGGGACAGGGGGCGGGCGAGCAGTACTTC.

This clonotype came up many times. The rearrangement joins TRBV28 to TRBJ2-1, with TRBD2 matching over 7 bases. The junction had 19 bases not matched to a gene; V was cut back by 5 bases and J by 15 bases. CDR3 size: 15 residues. Per germline, CDR1 MDHEN and CDR2 SYDVKM. CDR3 protein: CASSQYPAGRGALFF. The DNA for the CDR3 is TGTGCCAGCAGTCAATACCCAGCGGGACGTGGGGCTTTGTTCTTC.

This clonotype was recorded at least ten times. This chain connects TRBV10-2 to TRBJ1-2; 9 nucleotides match TRBD1. Losses at the gene ends were 3 bases for V and 7 bases for J; bases not matched to a gene: 9. The CDR3 loop spans 15 amino acids. Germline V CDR1 and CDR2: WSHSY, SAAADI. DNA of the CDR3: TGCGCCAGCAGTGACGAGGGACAGGGCCCGTTTGGCTACACCTTC. This sequence encodes CASSDEGQGPFGYTF.

The table lists this clonotype with many counts. The chain carries TRBV6-2 or TRBV6-3 and TRBJ2-7; the D gene is possibly TRBD2 (6 bases). Looked up from germline, CDR1 is MNHEY and CDR2 is SVGEGT. This CDR3 contains 13 residues. The germline V and J ends were trimmed by 5 bases and 1 base, with 9 bases remaining between them. This chain's CDR3 is CASSGGNSYEQYF. CDR3 bases: TGTGCCAGCAGTGGAGGGAATTCCTACGAGCAGTACTTC.

This clonotype was recorded at least ten times. J is TRBJ2-5 and V is TRBV28; 8 bases line up with TRBD2. The V segment lost 5 bases and the J segment 4 bases; nucleotides outside the gene matches: 12. The CDR3 is 16 amino acids. From germline, CDR1 is MDHEN and CDR2 SYDVKM. The DNA for the CDR3 is TGTGCCAGCAGTACCCCGGGAGGGGGTAAAATAGAGACCCAGTACTTC. Protein: CASSTPGGGKIETQYF.